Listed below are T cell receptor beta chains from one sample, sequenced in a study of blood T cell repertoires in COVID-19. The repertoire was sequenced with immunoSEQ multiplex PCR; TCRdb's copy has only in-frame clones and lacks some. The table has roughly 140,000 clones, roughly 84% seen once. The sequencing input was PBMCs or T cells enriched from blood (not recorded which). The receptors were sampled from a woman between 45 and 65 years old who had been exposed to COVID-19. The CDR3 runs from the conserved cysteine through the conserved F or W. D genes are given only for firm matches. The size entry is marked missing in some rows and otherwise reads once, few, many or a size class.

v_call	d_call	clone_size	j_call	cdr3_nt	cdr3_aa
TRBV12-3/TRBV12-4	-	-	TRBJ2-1	TGTGCCAGCAGTTGGACTATTAACAATGAGCAGTTCTTC	CASSWTINNEQFF
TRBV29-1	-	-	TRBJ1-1	TGCAGCGTTGAAGGGCAGTTGAACACTGAAGCTTTCTTT	CSVEGQLNTEAFF
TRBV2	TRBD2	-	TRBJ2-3	TGTGCCAGCAGTGATGGTCGGACTAGCGCCACAGATACGCAGTATTTT	CASSDGRTSATDTQYF
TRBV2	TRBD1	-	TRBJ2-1	TGTGCCGGACACCGGACAGGGGACAATGAGCAGTTCTTC	CAGHRTGDNEQFF
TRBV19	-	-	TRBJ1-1	TGTGCCAGTAGTCCCCAGGGCACCAAAATGAACACTGAAGCTTTCTTT	CASSPQGTKMNTEAFF
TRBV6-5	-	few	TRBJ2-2	TGTGCCAGCACGGGGAGTCATCGGGCCGGGGAGCTGTTTTTT	CASTGSHRAGELFF
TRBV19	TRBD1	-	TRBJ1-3	TGTGCCAGTAGTAAGGGACAGAAGAATGGAAACACCATATATTTT	CASSKGQKNGNTIYF
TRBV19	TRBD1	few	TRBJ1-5	TGTGCCGTGGGACAGACCCACAGCATGAATCAGCCCCAGCATTTT	CAVGQTHSMNQPQHF
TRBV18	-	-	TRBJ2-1	TGTGCCAGCTCACCCTCTAGCGTTCAGATCGCCTACAATGAGCAGTTCTTC	CASSPSSVQIAYNEQFF
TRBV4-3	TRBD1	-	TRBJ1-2	TGCGCCAGCAGCCAAGATTTAGTGACAGGGAAGGGGTATGGCTACACCTTC	CASSQDLVTGKGYGYTF
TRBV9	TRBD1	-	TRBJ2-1	TGTGCCAGCAGCGTTTTCGGGACAGGGGTAGCTAATGAGCAGTTCTTC	CASSVFGTGVANEQFF
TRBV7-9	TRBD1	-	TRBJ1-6	TGTGCCAGCAGCGGAAGAGGGACAGCCTATAATTCACCCCTCCACTTT	CASSGRGTAYNSPLHF
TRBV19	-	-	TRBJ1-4	TGTGCCAGTAGTAAGGGGCCTATTAATGAAAAACTGTTTTTT	CASSKGPINEKLFF
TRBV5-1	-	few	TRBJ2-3	TGCGCCAGCAGCTTGGCTAGCGCCCACACAGATACGCAGTATTTT	CASSLASAHTDTQYF
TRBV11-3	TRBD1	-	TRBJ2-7	TGTGCCAGCAGCTCGGACAGGGGGCGAAGCGAGCAGTACTTC	CASSSDRGRSEQYF
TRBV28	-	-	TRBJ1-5	TGTGCCAGCAGTTTCACCGACAGGAAAAATCAGCCCCAGCATTTT	CASSFTDRKNQPQHF
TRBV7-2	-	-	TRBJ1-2	TGTGCCAGCAGCTCCCCTGGGGGCAGCCGATATGGCTACACCTTC	CASSSPGGSRYGYTF
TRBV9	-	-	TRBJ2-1	TGTGCCAGCAGCGCGACCGGGACACTCAATGAGCAGTTCTTC	CASSATGTLNEQFF
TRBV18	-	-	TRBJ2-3	TGTGCCAGCTCACCACCTTCTCGCACAGATACGCAGTATTTT	CASSPPSRTDTQYF
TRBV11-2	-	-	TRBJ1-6	TGTGCCAGCAGCTTAGCGAAGACAGGCTACCATAATTCACCCCTCCACTTT	CASSLAKTGYHNSPLHF
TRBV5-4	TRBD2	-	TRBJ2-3	TGTGCCAGCAGCTTGGGGCGGGGGGCTAGCACAGATACGCAGTATTTT	CASSLGRGASTDTQYF
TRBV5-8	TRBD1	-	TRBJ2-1	TGTGCCAGCAGCGCGTCGGACAGGGCGGTGGTGGGCAATGAGCAGTTCTTC	CASSASDRAVVGNEQFF
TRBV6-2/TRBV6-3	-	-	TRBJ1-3	TGTGCCAGCAGTTTTGGCAGCTCTGGAAACACCATATATTTT	CASSFGSSGNTIYF
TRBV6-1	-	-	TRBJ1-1	TGTGCCAGCAGTGAGAGAACAGGGCTCACTGAAGCTTTCTTT	CASSERTGLTEAFF
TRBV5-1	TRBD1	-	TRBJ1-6	TGCGCCAGCAGGGGACAGAATAATTCACCCCTCCACTTT	CASRGQNNSPLHF
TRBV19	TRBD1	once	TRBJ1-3	TGTGCCAGTAGTAGGGCGACTGGACAGGGGTCGGGAAACACCATATATTTT	CASSRATGQGSGNTIYF
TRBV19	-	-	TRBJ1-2	TGTGCCAGTAGTATAGAGGACATATATGGCTACACCTTC	CASSIEDIYGYTF
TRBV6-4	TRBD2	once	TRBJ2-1	TGTGCCAGCAGTGACGCACTAGCGGGACCTAGTGAGCAGTTCTTC	CASSDALAGPSEQFF
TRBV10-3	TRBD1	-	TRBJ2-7	TGTGCCATCAGTACGAGAGGCCAGGGGGAAAGGGAGCAGTACTTC	CAISTRGQGEREQYF
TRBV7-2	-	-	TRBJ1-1	TGTGCCAGCAGCCAGAACACTGAAGCTTTCTTT	CASSQNTEAFF
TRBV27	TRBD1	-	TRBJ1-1	TGTGCCAGCAGTGGGGCGGGACAGGGGAAGAGTCGCAACACTGAAGCTTTCTTT	CASSGAGQGKSRNTEAFF
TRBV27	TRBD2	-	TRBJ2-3	TGTGCCAGCAGGTCAAGCGGGGGGGGACACCATACGCAGTATTTT	CASRSSGGGHHTQYF
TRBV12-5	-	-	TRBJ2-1	TGTGCTAGTGCCCTGGTCGGGAGCAATGAGCAGTTCTTC	CASALVGSNEQFF
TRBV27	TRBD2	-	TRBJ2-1	TGTGCCAGCAGTTTATGGCCTAGCGGGCTCAACAATGAGCAGTTCTTC	CASSLWPSGLNNEQFF
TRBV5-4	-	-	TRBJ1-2	TGTGCCAGCAGCTTGGCGGGGGGTGGAGCTAACTATGGCTACACCTTC	CASSLAGGGANYGYTF
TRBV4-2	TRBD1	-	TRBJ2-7	TGTGCCAGCAGCCCCGGACAGGGCGGGTCCTACGAGCAGTACTTC	CASSPGQGGSYEQYF
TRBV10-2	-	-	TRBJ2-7	TGCGCCAGCTCCCGGGGGAGGCCTTCCTACGAGCAGTACTTC	CASSRGRPSYEQYF
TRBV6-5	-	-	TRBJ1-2	TGTGCCAGCAGTTACCCCACGGAGGGCTACACCTTC	CASSYPTEGYTF
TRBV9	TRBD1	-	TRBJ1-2	TGTGCCAGCAGCCATATAGGACAGGTCGCGGGCGGCTATGGCTACACCTTC	CASSHIGQVAGGYGYTF
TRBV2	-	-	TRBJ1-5	TGTGCCAGCATTTCAGACTTAGGGGTAGGGAATCAGCCCCAGCATTTT	CASISDLGVGNQPQHF
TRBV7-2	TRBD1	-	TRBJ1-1	TGTGCCAGCAGCTTACACAGGGGAGGAACTGAAGCTTTCTTT	CASSLHRGGTEAFF
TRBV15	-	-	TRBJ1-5	TGTGCCACCAGCAGCTCTCAGAATCAGCCCCAGCATTTT	CATSSSQNQPQHF
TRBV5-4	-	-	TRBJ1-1	TGTGCCAGCAGCACAAAAAGCGGGGGCACTGAAGCTTTCTTT	CASSTKSGGTEAFF
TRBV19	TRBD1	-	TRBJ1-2	TGTGCCACCAGAGACAGGGGGCTCAACTATGGCTACACCTTC	CATRDRGLNYGYTF
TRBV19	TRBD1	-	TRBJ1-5	TGTGCCAGTAGTATACTCCAGATTGGGACAGGGAATAGCAATCAGCCCCAGCATTTT	CASSILQIGTGNSNQPQHF
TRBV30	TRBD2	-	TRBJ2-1	TGTGCCTGGAGCCTCGCGGGAGGGCCGTACAATGAGCAGTTCTTC	CAWSLAGGPYNEQFF
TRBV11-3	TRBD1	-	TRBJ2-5	TGTGCCAGCAGCCTCGGCGGACAGGGGAGAGAGACCCAGTACTTC	CASSLGGQGRETQYF
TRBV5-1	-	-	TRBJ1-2	TGCGCCAGCAGCATCGGACGGGATTATGGCTACACCTTC	CASSIGRDYGYTF
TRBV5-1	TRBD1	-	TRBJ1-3	TGCGCCAGCAGCCAAGCGACAGGGAGCTCTGGAAACACCATATATTTT	CASSQATGSSGNTIYF
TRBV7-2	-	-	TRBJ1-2	TGTGCCAGCAGCTTCCGTCCGAACTATGGCTACACCTTC	CASSFRPNYGYTF
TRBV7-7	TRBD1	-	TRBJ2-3	TGTGCTAGCAGCTTATCGCCAGGGGGAGATACGCAGTATTTT	CASSLSPGGDTQYF
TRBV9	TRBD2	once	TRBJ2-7	TGTGCCAGCAGCGTAGGGGAGCGGGGTTACGAGCAGTACTTC	CASSVGERGYEQYF